The 8 T cell receptor beta chains below were found in one sample sequenced in a study of long-term antiretroviral therapy in people with HIV. Samples were assayed with immunoSEQ v3.0 at survey level. The method was immunoSEQ multiplex PCR; TCRdb's version includes in-frame clones alone and lacks a portion of them. The repertoire holds tens of thousands of clones, with 80% to 95% as singletons. Source: unsorted PBMCs, taken 4.4 years after starting antiretroviral therapy. The receptors were sampled from a woman between 50 and 59 years old with HIV.

V and J are TRBV7-6 and TRBJ2-1, with 7 bases matching TRBD2. The CDR3 contains 13 residues. Germline V CDR1 and CDR2: SGHVS, FNYEAQ. V lost 0 bases to trimming and J lost 9 bases; unmatched junction nucleotides: 2. CDR3 sequence (DNA): TGTGCCAGCAGCTTAGCTCGCGGGGGTGAGCAGTTCTTC. This encodes CASSLARGGEQFF.

This clone has just one count. The chain combines TRBV13 with TRBJ2-7; 9 nucleotides agree with TRBD2. Germline CDR1 is PRHDT and CDR2 is FYEKMQ (reference sequence). Trimming at V came to 5 bases and at J to 8 bases, leaving 7 bases not matched to a gene. CDR3 size: 13 residues. In DNA form, the CDR3 reads TGTGCCAGCAGCGAGCGGGGGGCAGGGCAGCAGTACTTC. Protein: CASSERGAGQQYF. The entire variable domain, with the rest obtained from reference TRBV13 and TRBJ2-7, is as follows: AAGVIQSPRHLIKEKRETATLKCYPIPRHDTVYWYQQGPGQDPQFLISFYEKMQSDKGSIPDRFSAQQFSDYHSELNMSSLELGDSALYFCASSERGAGQQYFGPGTRLTVT.

This clone was seen a few times. This rearrangement joins TRBV18 to TRBJ1-2, with D tentatively TRBD1 (5 bases). Looked up from germline, CDR1 is KGHSH and CDR2 is LQKENI. V shed 3 bases and J shed 4 bases, with 18 bases lying between them. This CDR3 is 16 amino acids long. The CDR3 spells CASSPTGSHSSYGYTF. The CDR3 DNA reads as TGTGCCAGCTCACCTACAGGTTCCCATTCGAGCTATGGCTACACCTTC.

The chain uses TRBV4-2 and TRBJ2-3; 9 bases match TRBD2. The CDR3 loop spans 20 amino acids. Germline CDR1 is LGHNA and CDR2 is YNFKEQ. With 4 bases clipped from V and 0 bases from J, the junction kept 17 bases outside the gene matches. The DNA of the CDR3 is TGTGCCAGCAGCCCCCTGGGGGCGGGGGGGCGGGTAGGCAGCACAGATACGCAGTATTTT. Translating gives CASSPLGAGGRVGSTDTQYF.

The rearrangement joins TRBV4-1 to TRBJ1-1; D call uncertain. This CDR3 is 14 amino acids long. Deletions cut 0 bases from V and 11 bases from J, with 16 bases between. CDR1 MGHRA and CDR2 YSYEKL come from the germline V gene. The chain's CDR3 is CASSQDQTLSGAFF. The CDR3 bases are TGCGCCAGCAGCCAAGATCAGACCCTCAGTGGGGCTTTCTTT.

This clone was picked up one time. The chain uses TRBV11-2 and TRBJ2-1; D unclear. The V gene lost 3 bases and the J gene lost 6 bases, with 6 bases spanning the gap. The germline gives CDR1 SGHAT, CDR2 FQNNGV. This CDR3 region has 12 residues. CDR3 region: CASSFLGNEQFF. The DNA for the CDR3 is TGTGCCAGCAGCTTCTTAGGCAATGAGCAGTTCTTC.

V gene TRBV2 combines with J gene TRBJ1-5, with D possibly being TRBD1 (6 bases). CDR3 length: 15 amino acids. Germline-derived CDR1 and CDR2 are SNHLY and FYNNEI. With 5 bases removed from V and 0 bases from J, the gap between germline ends came to 11 bases. Here the CDR3 DNA reads TGTGCCAGCAGTCCAGGGGAATATAGCAATCAGCCCCAGCATTTT. Protein sequence: CASSPGEYSNQPQHF.

J is TRBJ2-1 and V is TRBV7-8; D remains unclear. V dropped 2 bases and J dropped 1 base, with 6 bases sitting between them. Germline CDR1 and CDR2: SGHVS and FQNEAQ. The CDR3 has 14 residues. The CDR3 spells CASSLQRSYNEQFF. In DNA, the CDR3 is TGTGCCAGCAGCTTACAACGGTCCTACAATGAGCAGTTCTTC.